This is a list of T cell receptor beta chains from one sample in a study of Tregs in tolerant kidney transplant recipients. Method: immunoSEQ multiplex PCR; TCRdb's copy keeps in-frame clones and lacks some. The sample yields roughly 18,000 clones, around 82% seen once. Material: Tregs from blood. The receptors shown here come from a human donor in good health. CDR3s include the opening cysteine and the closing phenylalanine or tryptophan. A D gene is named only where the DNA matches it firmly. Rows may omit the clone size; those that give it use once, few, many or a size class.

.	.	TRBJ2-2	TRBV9	CASSVLPTGELFF	TGTGCCAGCAGCGTACTCCCTACCGGGGAGCTGTTTTTT
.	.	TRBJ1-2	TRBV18	CASSPPRAAYGYTF	TGTGCCAGCTCACCACCGAGGGCGGCCTATGGCTACACCTTC
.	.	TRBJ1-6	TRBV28	CASSSGLNNSPLHF	TGTGCCAGCAGTTCCGGACTAAATAATTCACCCCTCCACTTT
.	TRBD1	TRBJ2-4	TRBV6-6	CASTDRGRLAKNIQYF	TGTGCCAGCACCGACAGGGGGCGATTAGCCAAAAACATTCAGTACTTC
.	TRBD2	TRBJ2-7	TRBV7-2	CASSLEVGGNYEQYF	TGTGCCAGCAGCTTAGAGGTGGGAGGGAACTACGAGCAGTACTTC
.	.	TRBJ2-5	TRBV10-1	CASSDSGETQYF	TGCGCCAGCAGTGATAGTGGAGAGACCCAGTACTTC
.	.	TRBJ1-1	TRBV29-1	CSVVEGIKAFF	TGCAGCGTTGTTGAGGGCATCAAAGCTTTCTTT
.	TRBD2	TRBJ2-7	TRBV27	CASSLHGTSDFEQYF	TGTGCCAGCAGTTTACACGGGACTAGCGACTTCGAGCAGTACTTC
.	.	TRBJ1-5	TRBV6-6	CASNTGSHQPQHF	TGTGCCAGCAACACAGGGTCTCATCAGCCCCAGCATTTT
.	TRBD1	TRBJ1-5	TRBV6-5	CASRSQGASNQPQHF	TGTGCCAGCAGATCACAGGGGGCGAGCAATCAGCCCCAGCATTTT
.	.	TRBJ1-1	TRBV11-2	CASSLGQPGAEAFF	TGTGCCAGCAGCTTAGGACAGCCCGGCGCTGAAGCTTTCTTT
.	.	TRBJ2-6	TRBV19	CASSVGRGSGANVLTF	TGTGCCAGTAGTGTCGGGCGGGGCTCTGGGGCCAACGTCCTGACTTTC
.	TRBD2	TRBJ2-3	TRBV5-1	CASSLRLAVDHTQYF	TGCGCCAGCAGCCTTAGACTAGCGGTGGATCATACGCAGTATTTT
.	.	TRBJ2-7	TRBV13	CASSPLSLTQPAQYF	TGTGCCAGCAGCCCCCTTTCTCTGACTCAGCCTGCGCAGTACTTC
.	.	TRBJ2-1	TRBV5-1	CASSSALKQFF	TGCGCCAGCAGCTCGGCACTAAAGCAGTTCTTC
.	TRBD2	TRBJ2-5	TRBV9	CASSPGVAGAQETQYF	TGTGCCAGCAGCCCCGGGGTAGCGGGGGCCCAAGAGACCCAGTACTTC
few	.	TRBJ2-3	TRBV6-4	CASSRLSGAATDTQYF	TGTGCCAGCAGCCGCCTTTCGGGAGCGGCCACAGATACGCAGTATTTT
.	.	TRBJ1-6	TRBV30	CAWAFLEATPEGYNSPLHF	TGTGCCTGGGCCTTCCTTGAGGCCACTCCGGAGGGCTATAATTCACCCCTCCACTTT
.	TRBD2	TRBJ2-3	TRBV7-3	CASRVSGDTDTQYF	TGTGCCAGCAGGGTCAGCGGGGACACAGATACGCAGTATTTT
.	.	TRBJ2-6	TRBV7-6	CASSLVPASSGANVLTF	TGTGCCAGCAGCTTAGTTCCCGCGAGCTCTGGGGCCAACGTCCTGACCTTC
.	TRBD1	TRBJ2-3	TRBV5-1	CASSLGGQSTDTQYF	TGCGCCAGCAGCTTGGGGGGACAGAGCACAGATACGCAGTATTTT
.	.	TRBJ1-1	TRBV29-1	CSVLSGGTEAFF	TGCAGCGTTCTTTCAGGTGGCACTGAAGCTTTCTTT
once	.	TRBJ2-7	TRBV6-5	CASSSVPYEQYF	TGTGCCAGCAGCTCTGTCCCCTACGAGCAGTACTTC
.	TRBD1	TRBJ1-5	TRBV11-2	CASSLGQGSYSNQPQHF	TGTGCCAGCAGCTTAGGACAGGGGAGCTATAGCAATCAGCCCCAGCATTTT